The text below deals with one T cell receptor beta chain. The authors ran the assay at deep level. The table came from immunoSEQ multiplex PCR; TCRdb's copy has only in-frame clones and leaves some out. This sample carries about 680,000 clones, around 72% of them seen once, and the ten largest clones take around 2%. The data originate from a study of shared clonotypes between healthy human individuals. For the study at large: The donor group consisted of two women and a few men, aged 18 to 49.

This CDR3 spans 15 amino acids. Germline V CDR1 and CDR2: SGHVS, FNYEAQ. V lost 4 bases and J lost 11; bases outside the gene matches: 13. The rearrangement uses TRBV7-6 and TRBJ1-1, with 10 bases aligning to TRBD1. Sequenced input: memory CD4+ T cells sorted from blood. Subset meaning: CD45RA-negative fraction. The receptor comes from a woman aged 25 to 39 in good health. DNA of the CDR3: TGTGCCAGCAGCTCAGGTGGGACAGGGGCAACGCGGGCTTTCTTT. The encoded protein is CASSSGGTGATRAFF.